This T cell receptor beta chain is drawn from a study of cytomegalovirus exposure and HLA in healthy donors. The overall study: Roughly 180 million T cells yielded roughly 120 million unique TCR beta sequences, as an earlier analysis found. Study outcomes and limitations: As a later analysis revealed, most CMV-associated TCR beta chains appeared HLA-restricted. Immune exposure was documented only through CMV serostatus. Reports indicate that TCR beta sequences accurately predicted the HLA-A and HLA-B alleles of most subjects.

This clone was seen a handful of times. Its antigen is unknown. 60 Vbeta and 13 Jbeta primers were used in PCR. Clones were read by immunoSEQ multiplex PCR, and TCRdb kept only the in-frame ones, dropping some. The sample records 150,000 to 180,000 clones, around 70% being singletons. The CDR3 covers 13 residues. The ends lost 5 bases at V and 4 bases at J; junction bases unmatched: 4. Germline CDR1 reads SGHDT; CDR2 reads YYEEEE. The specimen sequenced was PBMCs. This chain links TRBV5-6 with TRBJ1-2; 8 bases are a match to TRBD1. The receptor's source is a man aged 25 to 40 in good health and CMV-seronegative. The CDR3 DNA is TGTGCCAGCAGACACGACAGGGGCTATGGCTACACCTTC. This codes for CASRHDRGYGYTF. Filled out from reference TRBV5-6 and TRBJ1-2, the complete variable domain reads DAGVTQSPTHLIKTRGQQVTLRCSPKSGHDTVSWYQQALGQGPQFIFQYYEEEERQRGNFPDRFSGHQFPNYSSELNVNALLLGDSALYLCASRHDRGYGYTFGSGTRLTVV.